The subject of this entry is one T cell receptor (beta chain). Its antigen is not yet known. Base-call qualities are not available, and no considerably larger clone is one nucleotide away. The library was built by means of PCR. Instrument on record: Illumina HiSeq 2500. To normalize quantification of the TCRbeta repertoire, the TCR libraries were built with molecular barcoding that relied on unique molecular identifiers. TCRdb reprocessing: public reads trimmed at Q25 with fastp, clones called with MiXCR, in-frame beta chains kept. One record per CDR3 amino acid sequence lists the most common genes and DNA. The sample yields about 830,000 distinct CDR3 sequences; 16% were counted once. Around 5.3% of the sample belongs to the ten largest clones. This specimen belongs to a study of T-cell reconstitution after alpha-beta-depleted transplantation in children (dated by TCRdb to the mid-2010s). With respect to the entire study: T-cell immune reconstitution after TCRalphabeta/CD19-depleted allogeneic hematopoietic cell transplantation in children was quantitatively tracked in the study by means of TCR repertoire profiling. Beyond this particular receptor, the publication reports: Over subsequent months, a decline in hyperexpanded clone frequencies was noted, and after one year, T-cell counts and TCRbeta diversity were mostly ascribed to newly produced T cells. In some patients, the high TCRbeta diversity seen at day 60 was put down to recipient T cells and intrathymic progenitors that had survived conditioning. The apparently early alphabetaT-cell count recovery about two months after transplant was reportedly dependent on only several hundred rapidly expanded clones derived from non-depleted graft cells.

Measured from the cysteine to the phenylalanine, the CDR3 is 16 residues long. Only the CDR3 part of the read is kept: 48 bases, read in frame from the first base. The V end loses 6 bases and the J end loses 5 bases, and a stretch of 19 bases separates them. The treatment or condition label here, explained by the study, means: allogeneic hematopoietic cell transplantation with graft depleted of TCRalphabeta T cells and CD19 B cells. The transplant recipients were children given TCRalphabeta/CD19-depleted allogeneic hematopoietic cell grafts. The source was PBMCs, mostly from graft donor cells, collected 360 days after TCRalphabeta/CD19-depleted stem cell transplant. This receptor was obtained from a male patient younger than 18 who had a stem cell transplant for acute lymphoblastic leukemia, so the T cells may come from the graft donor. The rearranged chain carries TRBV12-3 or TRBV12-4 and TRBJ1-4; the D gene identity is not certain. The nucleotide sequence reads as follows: TGTGCCAGCAGATCAACCCTAGACACCTTAAATGAAAAACTGTTTTTT. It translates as CASRSTLDTLNEKLFF.